A selection of T cell receptor beta chains follows, all from one sample in a study of blood T cells in healthy people across ages. From the 5' RACE reads, TCRdb called clonotypes with MiXCR, one entry per CDR3 protein. Of roughly 500,000 distinct CDR3 sequences in the sample, around 24% were seen once. These sequences were also reported in another study, on T cells of mothers and their children.

Sequencing used blood. These receptor sequences come from a boy between 10 and 17 years old in good health. The CDR3 runs from the conserved cysteine through the conserved F or W. Each record gives: V gene, J gene, clone size, D gene, CDR3 protein, CDR3 DNA. The D gene is left open where the match is weak. The size of a clone is reported for some rows only, either as once, few or many, or as a class for expanded clones.

v_call: TRBV20-1; j_call: TRBJ2-7; clone_size: many; d_call: TRBD1; cdr3_aa: CSVPGQGAYEQYF; cdr3_nt: TGCAGTGTTCCGGGACAGGGGGCTTACGAGCAGTACTTC
v_call: TRBV14; j_call: TRBJ2-7; clone_size: NA; d_call: NA; cdr3_aa: CASSQDQVLREQYF; cdr3_nt: TGTGCCAGCAGCCAAGACCAGGTTCTCCGGGAGCAGTACTTC
v_call: TRBV2; j_call: TRBJ2-3; clone_size: NA; d_call: NA; cdr3_aa: CASSEGGTSTDTQYF; cdr3_nt: TGTGCCAGCAGTGAAGGTGGCACTAGCACAGATACGCAGTATTTT
v_call: TRBV29-1; j_call: TRBJ2-5; clone_size: many; d_call: NA; cdr3_aa: CSVLGADQETQYF; cdr3_nt: TGCAGCGTTCTAGGGGCCGACCAAGAGACCCAGTACTTC
v_call: TRBV7-3; j_call: TRBJ2-1; clone_size: NA; d_call: TRBD1; cdr3_aa: CASSLELGGLDEQFF; cdr3_nt: TGTGCCAGCAGCTTAGAACTAGGGGGCCTCGATGAGCAGTTCTTC
v_call: TRBV20-1; j_call: TRBJ2-7; clone_size: few; d_call: NA; cdr3_aa: CSAREEFRPLEQYF; cdr3_nt: TGCAGTGCTAGAGAGGAGTTCCGTCCTCTCGAGCAGTACTTC
v_call: TRBV5-5; j_call: TRBJ2-6; clone_size: NA; d_call: NA; cdr3_aa: CASIPVAGANVLTF; cdr3_nt: TGTGCCAGCATCCCCGTGGCTGGGGCCAACGTCCTGACTTTC
v_call: TRBV29-1; j_call: TRBJ1-2; clone_size: NA; d_call: NA; cdr3_aa: CSCREGNYGYTF; cdr3_nt: TGCAGTTGCCGCGAGGGGAACTATGGCTACACCTTC
v_call: TRBV4-3; j_call: TRBJ2-7; clone_size: NA; d_call: TRBD2; cdr3_aa: CASSQAFSGGTYEQYF; cdr3_nt: TGCGCCAGCAGCCAAGCTTTTTCGGGAGGAACCTACGAGCAGTACTTC
v_call: TRBV6-5; j_call: TRBJ1-2; clone_size: NA; d_call: NA; cdr3_aa: CASSSGPPTFRSYTF; cdr3_nt: TGTGCCAGCAGTAGCGGGCCTCCCACATTTCGGAGCTACACCTTC
v_call: TRBV4-2; j_call: TRBJ1-1; clone_size: few; d_call: TRBD1; cdr3_aa: CASSQLPPGQGSTEAFF; cdr3_nt: TGTGCCAGCAGCCAACTCCCACCGGGACAGGGAAGCACTGAAGCTTTCTTT
v_call: TRBV4-2; j_call: TRBJ1-3; clone_size: NA; d_call: NA; cdr3_aa: CASSQDATRGSGNTIYF; cdr3_nt: TGTGCCAGCAGCCAAGATGCAACGAGGGGCTCCGGAAACACCATATATTTT
v_call: TRBV12-3/TRBV12-4; j_call: TRBJ2-1; clone_size: NA; d_call: TRBD2; cdr3_aa: CASSWGASGILNEQFF; cdr3_nt: TGTGCCAGCAGTTGGGGCGCTAGCGGGATTTTGAATGAGCAGTTCTTC
v_call: TRBV2; j_call: TRBJ2-4; clone_size: NA; d_call: TRBD1; cdr3_aa: CASSGDTGDKNIQYF; cdr3_nt: TGTGCCAGCAGTGGGGATACAGGGGACAAAAACATTCAGTACTTC
v_call: TRBV10-3; j_call: TRBJ2-5; clone_size: NA; d_call: NA; cdr3_aa: CAISESRRDNGETQYF; cdr3_nt: TGTGCCATCAGTGAGTCTCGGCGGGACAATGGGGAGACCCAGTACTTC
v_call: TRBV28; j_call: TRBJ2-7; clone_size: NA; d_call: NA; cdr3_aa: CASSSVTYEQYF; cdr3_nt: TGTGCCAGCAGTTCGGTTACCTACGAGCAGTACTTC
v_call: TRBV20-1; j_call: TRBJ2-5; clone_size: few; d_call: NA; cdr3_aa: CSAKQETQHF; cdr3_nt: TGCAGTGCCAAGCAAGAGACCCAGCACTTC
v_call: TRBV7-2; j_call: TRBJ2-5; clone_size: once; d_call: NA; cdr3_aa: CASSSGGGGGRETQYF; cdr3_nt: TGTGCCAGCAGCTCCGGAGGAGGGGGCGGGCGAGAGACCCAGTACTTC
v_call: TRBV27; j_call: TRBJ1-1; clone_size: few; d_call: TRBD1; cdr3_aa: CASSNPGGGNTEAFF; cdr3_nt: TGTGCCAGCAGCAACCCAGGGGGGGGGAACACTGAAGCTTTCTTT
v_call: TRBV27; j_call: TRBJ1-4; clone_size: NA; d_call: NA; cdr3_aa: CASRPTGRNEKLFF; cdr3_nt: TGTGCCAGCAGACCCACGGGGCGTAATGAAAAACTGTTTTTT
v_call: TRBV20-1; j_call: TRBJ2-3; clone_size: NA; d_call: NA; cdr3_aa: CSAIRDTQYF; cdr3_nt: TGCAGTGCTATCCGAGATACGCAGTATTTT
v_call: TRBV11-2; j_call: TRBJ2-6; clone_size: NA; d_call: TRBD2; cdr3_aa: CASRLGGANVPTF; cdr3_nt: TGTGCCAGCAGGCTCGGGGGGGCCAACGTCCCGACTTTC
v_call: TRBV9; j_call: TRBJ2-7; clone_size: NA; d_call: NA; cdr3_aa: CASSVAWTAKLYEQYF; cdr3_nt: TGTGCCAGCAGCGTAGCTTGGACAGCTAAACTCTACGAGCAGTACTTC
v_call: TRBV6-1; j_call: TRBJ2-1; clone_size: NA; d_call: NA; cdr3_aa: CASSSRLRSYNEQFF; cdr3_nt: TGTGCCAGCAGTTCTCGGTTGCGCTCCTACAATGAGCAGTTCTTC
v_call: TRBV4-2; j_call: TRBJ2-5; clone_size: NA; d_call: NA; cdr3_aa: CASSQPSRGAGETQYF; cdr3_nt: TGTGCCAGCAGCCAGCCCTCGAGGGGGGCCGGAGAGACCCAGTACTTC
v_call: TRBV12-5; j_call: TRBJ2-1; clone_size: many; d_call: NA; cdr3_aa: CASGGDGNEQFF; cdr3_nt: TGTGCTAGTGGTGGGGACGGGAATGAGCAGTTCTTC
v_call: TRBV15; j_call: TRBJ2-5; clone_size: few; d_call: NA; cdr3_aa: CATSRDVEETQYF; cdr3_nt: TGTGCCACCAGCAGAGATGTAGAAGAGACCCAGTACTTC
v_call: TRBV7-2; j_call: TRBJ2-5; clone_size: NA; d_call: NA; cdr3_aa: CASSLGDLLAGRQETQYF; cdr3_nt: TGTGCCAGCAGCTTAGGGGACCTCCTGGCGGGAAGGCAAGAGACCCAGTACTTC
v_call: TRBV11-1; j_call: TRBJ2-6; clone_size: many; d_call: NA; cdr3_aa: CASSLFSPGTSGANVLTF; cdr3_nt: TGTGCCAGCAGCTTATTCTCACCCGGGACCTCTGGGGCCAACGTCCTGACTTTC
v_call: TRBV11-2; j_call: TRBJ2-5; clone_size: NA; d_call: NA; cdr3_aa: CASIQGVGGETQYF; cdr3_nt: TGTGCCAGCATCCAAGGCGTAGGGGGAGAGACCCAGTACTTC
v_call: TRBV9; j_call: TRBJ1-4; clone_size: NA; d_call: TRBD1; cdr3_aa: CASSGSTGTPEKLFF; cdr3_nt: TGTGCCAGCAGCGGGTCGACAGGGACCCCTGAAAAACTGTTTTTT
v_call: TRBV10-3; j_call: TRBJ1-4; clone_size: few; d_call: TRBD1; cdr3_aa: CAISESQSTGAGNEKLFF; cdr3_nt: TGTGCCATCAGTGAGTCCCAATCGACAGGGGCCGGGAATGAAAAACTGTTTTTT
v_call: TRBV4-1; j_call: TRBJ2-3; clone_size: few; d_call: NA; cdr3_aa: CASSQRGQGGTDTQYF; cdr3_nt: TGCGCCAGCAGCCAGCGTGGGCAGGGTGGCACAGATACGCAGTATTTT
v_call: TRBV7-9; j_call: TRBJ2-5; clone_size: NA; d_call: TRBD2; cdr3_aa: CASSLLAGGPRQETQYF; cdr3_nt: TGTGCCAGCAGTCTATTAGCGGGGGGGCCGCGTCAAGAGACCCAGTACTTC
v_call: TRBV6-1; j_call: TRBJ2-7; clone_size: few; d_call: TRBD2; cdr3_aa: CASSEGASGSSYEQYF; cdr3_nt: TGTGCCAGCAGTGAAGGAGCTAGCGGGAGCTCCTACGAGCAGTACTTC
v_call: TRBV9; j_call: TRBJ2-7; clone_size: few; d_call: TRBD1; cdr3_aa: CASSVDREFGEQYF; cdr3_nt: TGTGCCAGCAGCGTCGACAGGGAATTCGGCGAGCAGTACTTC
v_call: TRBV3-1; j_call: TRBJ1-6; clone_size: few; d_call: NA; cdr3_aa: CASSQAGGNSPLHF; cdr3_nt: TGTGCCAGCAGCCAGGCAGGCGGCAATTCACCCCTCCACTTT
v_call: TRBV7-9; j_call: TRBJ1-1; clone_size: NA; d_call: NA; cdr3_aa: CASSLAGLGHQNTEAFF; cdr3_nt: TGTGCCAGCAGCTTAGCGGGGTTGGGACACCAGAACACTGAAGCTTTCTTT
v_call: TRBV10-3; j_call: TRBJ2-7; clone_size: NA; d_call: NA; cdr3_aa: CAISELSSGQYF; cdr3_nt: TGTGCCATCAGTGAGCTATCAAGCGGGCAGTACTTC
v_call: TRBV2; j_call: TRBJ2-6; clone_size: NA; d_call: NA; cdr3_aa: CASSASGSGANVLTF; cdr3_nt: TGTGCCAGCAGTGCCTCGGGCTCTGGGGCCAACGTCCTGACTTTC
v_call: TRBV4-3; j_call: TRBJ1-6; clone_size: NA; d_call: TRBD1; cdr3_aa: CASSQEQGGNSPLHF; cdr3_nt: TGCGCCAGCAGCCAGGAACAGGGGGGTAATTCACCCCTCCACTTT
v_call: TRBV27; j_call: TRBJ2-5; clone_size: NA; d_call: NA; cdr3_aa: CASTPYTGMRETQYF; cdr3_nt: TGTGCCAGCACCCCTTATACAGGGATGAGAGAGACCCAGTACTTC
v_call: TRBV20-1; j_call: TRBJ1-5; clone_size: few; d_call: NA; cdr3_aa: CSARDQQCQPQHF; cdr3_nt: TGCAGTGCTAGAGATCAACAGTGCCAGCCCCAGCATTTT
v_call: TRBV10-3; j_call: TRBJ1-3; clone_size: few; d_call: TRBD1; cdr3_aa: CAISGGQARSGNTIYF; cdr3_nt: TGTGCCATCAGTGGTGGACAGGCCCGATCTGGAAACACCATATATTTT
v_call: TRBV20-1; j_call: TRBJ2-1; clone_size: NA; d_call: NA; cdr3_aa: CSARDPGHNEQFF; cdr3_nt: TGCAGTGCTAGAGATCCAGGGCACAATGAGCAGTTCTTC
v_call: TRBV9; j_call: TRBJ2-3; clone_size: NA; d_call: TRBD1; cdr3_aa: CASSKTGQEDTQYF; cdr3_nt: TGTGCCAGCAGCAAGACAGGGCAGGAAGATACGCAGTATTTT
v_call: TRBV6-6; j_call: TRBJ1-4; clone_size: many; d_call: NA; cdr3_aa: CASSYEGGQEKLFF; cdr3_nt: TGTGCCAGCAGTTATGAGGGGGGGCAGGAAAAACTGTTTTTT
v_call: TRBV6-1; j_call: TRBJ2-5; clone_size: many; d_call: TRBD2; cdr3_aa: CASTLLAGGPETQYF; cdr3_nt: TGTGCCAGCACTCTACTAGCGGGGGGGCCGGAGACCCAGTACTTC